This TCR beta chain was sequenced during a study of blood T cell repertoires in COVID-19. Authors' data handling: For nucleated cells, counts were estimated from reference gene primer amplification. Measured with immunoSEQ multiplex PCR; TCRdb has only the in-frame clones, and not every one. That table furnishes V, J and clone size, whereas the DNA furnished D and trimming. The data hold around 370,000 clones, with around 91% observed a single time. Germline CDR1 is MNHEY and CDR2 is SVGAGI. Trimming cost V 6 bases and J 10 bases; bases outside gene matches: 7. The length of the CDR3 is 14 residues. This sequence joins TRBV6-5 and TRBJ2-1; 12 positions match TRBD2. Input material: peripheral blood. This TCR came from a woman aged 18-29 years who had recovered from COVID-19. The CDR3 spells CASRTQLAGGEQFF. The CDR3 DNA follows: TGTGCCAGCAGGACGCAACTAGCGGGAGGCGAGCAGTTCTTC.